This TCR beta chain originates from a study of a mutant IDH1 vaccine in newly diagnosed glioma. Overall study: Investigators started vaccination 4-6 weeks after radiotherapy alone, or with temozolomide cycles. Former treatment meant radiotherapy, temozolomide, or both; the majority had gotten both. General study points: Vaccine-induced immune responses were detected in roughly 93% of patients.

For this clone: What it binds is unknown.

Noted time point: week 11, during vaccination. The vaccine gave 300 ug of a 20-mer mutant IDH1 peptide subcutaneously per dose. Generated by immunoSEQ multiplex PCR, the TCRdb table keeps only in-frame clones and is missing some. The table includes 110,000 or so clones, approximately 87% detected once. The trim removed 0 bases at V and 2 bases at J, leaving 7 bases unmatched. Germline V CDR1 and CDR2: KGHSH, LQKENI. This CDR3 has 16 amino acids. The origin of this receptor is a woman between 50 and 59 years old with glioma. This sequence joins TRBV18 and TRBJ2-7; 7 bases align to TRBD1. The specimen was PBMCs, collected from a glioma patient whose treatment included an IDH1 peptide vaccine. In DNA, the CDR3 is TGTGCCAGCTCACCACCGGAGACAGGGAGCCCCTACGAGCAGTACTTC. Residues: CASSPPETGSPYEQYF. The entire variable domain, with the rest obtained from reference TRBV18 and TRBJ2-7, is as follows: NAGVMQNPRHLVRRRGQEARLRCSPMKGHSHVYWYRQLPEEGLKFMVYLQKENIIDESGMPKERFSAEFPKEGPSILRIQQVVRGDSAAYFCASSPPETGSPYEQYFGPGTRLTVT.